What follows are 16 T cell receptor beta chains derived from one specimen sequenced in a study of preoperative IRX-2 immunotherapy in early breast cancer. As to treatment: preoperative locoregional IRX-2 cytokine immunotherapy. Sequenced by immunoSEQ multiplex PCR; TCRdb stores in-frame clones only, minus some. The table shows some 19,000 clones, with 85% occurring only once. The sequenced sample was lymph node tissue, obtained after IRX-2 immunotherapy. These receptors were taken from a human donor with breast cancer.

A few counts support this clone. The chain employs TRBV14 and TRBJ1-1, with D unresolved. Per the germline V gene, CDR1 is SGHDN and CDR2 is FVKESK. The CDR3 loop spans 12 amino acids. Trimming pared 0 bases from V and 11 bases from J, leaving 10 bases between. This CDR3 is CASSQDRVVAFF. CDR3 nucleotides: TGTGCCAGCAGCCAAGATCGGGTGGTGGCTTTCTTT.

This chain uses TRBV11-3 with TRBJ2-5; TRBD1 matches 7 bases. The V gene end was trimmed by 0 bases and the J gene end by 2 bases; junction bases not matched to a gene: 9. This CDR3 region has 17 residues. Germline V gives CDR1 SGHNT, CDR2 YENEEA. The CDR3 region has the DNA TGTGCCAGCAGCTTAGACGGCGTCAGGGGGAGTCAAGAGACCCAGTACTTC. It encodes CASSLDGVRGSQETQYF.

The chain joins TRBV2 to TRBJ1-2; D gene unclear. The CDR3 runs 14 residues. Trimming removed 2 bases from V and 8 bases from J, with 15 bases in between. Germline CDR1 is SNHLY and CDR2 is FYNNEI. Written as DNA, the CDR3 is TGTGCCAGCAGTGAAAGGCGGTCTTCGGGAGGCTACACCTTC. Translation gives CASSERRSSGGYTF. Full variable domain (missing parts from reference TRBV2 and TRBJ1-2): EPEVTQTPSHQVTQMGQEVILRCVPISNHLYFYWYRQILGQKVEFLVSFYNNEISEKSEIFDDQFSVERPDGSNFTLKIRSTKLEDSAMYFCASSERRSSGGYTFGSGTRLTVV.

This chain links TRBV19 with TRBJ2-7; 11 bases align to TRBD2. The CDR3 runs to 13 residues. Looked up from germline, CDR1 is LNHDA and CDR2 is SQIVND (reference sequence). V was pared by 4 bases and J by 5 bases, with 1 base of the junction left unmatched. As DNA, the CDR3 is TGTGCCAGTAGTAGGGGACTAGCGGACGAGCAGTACTTC. Translating gives CASSRGLADEQYF.

This chain uses TRBV10-2 with TRBJ1-2, with D unresolved. V lost 3 bases to trimming and J lost 8 bases, with 13 bases between them. Per germline, CDR1 WSHSY and CDR2 SAAADI. This CDR3 is 13 amino acids long. In nucleotides, the CDR3 is TGCGCCAGCAGTGACGTTGGTGCTGGCGGCTACACCTTC. It translates to CASSDVGAGGYTF.

In this sample, this clone turned up a few times. The chain couples TRBV4-1 to TRBJ1-2, with D possibly being TRBD1 (6 bases). The CDR3 contains 15 residues. CDR1 is MGHRA, CDR2 YSYEKL, per germline. V lost 1 base and J 3 bases, leaving 12 bases between the germline ends. The CDR3 DNA sequence: TGCGCCAGCAGCCAAGTAAACGGACAGCACTATGGCTACACCTTC. Residues: CASSQVNGQHYGYTF.

The CDR3 region has the DNA TGTGCCAGCGGATCCGGGACAGGAAACTATGGCTACACCTTC. This translates into CASGSGTGNYGYTF. This chain links TRBV28 with TRBJ1-2; 8 positions agree with TRBD1. The CDR3 runs to 14 residues. Losses at the gene ends were 8 bases for V and 2 bases for J; bases not matched to a gene: 7. The V gene's germline CDR1 is MDHEN and CDR2 SYDVKM.

The chain carries TRBV10-2 and TRBJ2-2, with 7 bases identical to TRBD1. Unmatched junction bases numbered 4, after V lost 5 bases and J lost 4 bases. Germline CDR1 and CDR2: WSHSY and SAAADI. The CDR3 consists of 14 residues. The chain's CDR3 is CASSPNRGTGELFF. The CDR3 region has the DNA TGCGCCAGCAGTCCCAACAGGGGCACCGGGGAGCTGTTTTTT.

Here the CDR3 reads CASSSYGGTEAFF. CDR3 DNA: TGTGCCAGCAGTTCCTACGGAGGGACTGAAGCTTTCTTT. The V gene is TRBV6-8, the J gene TRBJ1-1; no firm D call. This CDR3 comprises 13 residues. The ends were cut back, 4 bases at V and 5 bases at J, with 11 bases in the middle. CDR1 is MNHGY and CDR2 is SAAAGT in the germline V gene.

V usage is TRBV7-6 and J usage is TRBJ1-6; 10 bases are a match to TRBD1. In germline, CDR1 is SGHVS, CDR2 FNYEAQ. With 5 bases clipped from V and 9 bases from J, the junction kept 10 bases outside the gene matches. The CDR3 loop spans 16 amino acids. This chain's CDR3 is CASSPPGQGLGSPLHF. The CDR3 DNA reads as TGTGCCAGCAGCCCGCCGGGACAGGGGTTAGGTTCACCCCTCCACTTT.

The V and J genes are TRBV12-5 and TRBJ2-1; 14 positions match TRBD2. The CDR3 is 14 residues long. Germline values: CDR1 LGHNT, CDR2 FRNRAP. CDR3 sequence: CASMGLAGDNEQFF. CDR3 DNA sequence: TGTGCCAGCATGGGACTAGCGGGAGACAATGAGCAGTTCTTC.

J is TRBJ2-7 and V is TRBV30; the match to TRBD1 covers 8 bases. This CDR3 is 15 amino acids long. V was clipped by 3 bases and J by 2 bases; unmatched bases: 9. Looked up from germline, CDR1 is GTSNPN and CDR2 is SVGIG (reference sequence). In DNA form, the CDR3 reads TGTGCCTGGAGCCCAGGCCTGGGACAGGCCTACGAGCAGTACTTC. It is translated as CAWSPGLGQAYEQYF.

The count of this clone is one. This sequence joins TRBV19 and TRBJ1-1; 12 bases line up with TRBD1. The CDR3 extends over 17 amino acids. Germline CDR1 LNHDA, CDR2 SQIVND (reference sequence). V was pared by 8 bases and J by 5 bases, with 15 bases of the junction left unmatched. CDR3 amino acids: CASCGDRGPGGWTEAFF. In DNA form, the CDR3 reads TGTGCCAGTTGTGGGGACAGGGGGCCTGGAGGGTGGACTGAAGCTTTCTTT. The full variable domain, completed using reference TRBV19 and TRBJ1-1, is DGGITQSPKYLFRKEGQNVTLSCEQNLNHDAMYWYRQDPGQGLRLIYYSQIVNDFQKGDIAEGYSVSREKKESFPLTVTSAQKNPTAFYLCASCGDRGPGGWTEAFFGQGTRLTVV.

The rearrangement joins TRBV19 to TRBJ1-4, with 9 positions matching TRBD1. The CDR3 spans 14 residues. Trimming took 5 bases from V and 7 from J; bases not matched to a gene: 5. Germline values: CDR1 LNHDA, CDR2 SQIVND (reference sequence). In DNA form, the CDR3 reads TGTGCCAGTAGTCCGGGACAGGGAGGTGAAAAACTGTTTTTT. Protein: CASSPGQGGEKLFF.

This chain links TRBV6-8 with TRBJ1-6; 8 bases match TRBD1. Germline-derived CDR1 and CDR2 are MNHGY and SAAAGT. The CDR3 loop spans 15 amino acids. With 7 bases clipped from V and 7 bases from J, the junction kept 9 bases outside the gene matches. CDR3 DNA: TGTGCCAGCACCCTACTGACAGGGGTAAATTCACCCCTCCACTTT. Its protein is CASTLLTGVNSPLHF.

The rearrangement uses TRBV6-8 and TRBJ2-5, with TRBD1 identical over 10 bases. The CDR3 has 15 amino acids. V gave up 0 bases and J gave up 5 bases; unmatched junction bases: 3. The V gene's germline CDR1 is MNHGY and CDR2 SAAAGT. CDR3 sequence: CASSYSMTGGETQYF. The DNA for the CDR3 is TGTGCCAGCAGTTACTCAATGACAGGGGGCGAGACCCAGTACTTC.